A selection of T cell receptor beta chains follows, all from one sample in a study of blood T cells in healthy people across ages. TCRdb re-derived calls from the 5' RACE reads in MiXCR, one entry per CDR3 protein. Of about 1.8 million distinct CDR3 sequences in the sample, around half were seen once. Material: blood. These receptors were collected from a middle-aged woman in good health. Each CDR3 is given with its conserved first and last residue. D genes are given only for firm matches. A clone size is listed for some rows: how often the clone was seen (once, few, many), or a class if it is expanded.

V gene	J gene	D gene	clone size	CDR3 protein	CDR3 DNA
TRBV7-8	TRBJ2-7	TRBD1	-	CASSINRGWDEQYF	TGTGCCAGCAGCATAAACAGGGGATGGGACGAGCAGTACTTC
TRBV10-3	TRBJ2-3	-	-	CAISTPPSTDTQYF	TGTGCCATCAGCACCCCGCCATCCACAGATACGCAGTATTTT
TRBV7-9	TRBJ2-7	-	-	CASSGAGQLSYEQYF	TGTGCCAGCAGTGGGGCGGGACAGCTATCCTACGAGCAGTACTTC
TRBV7-2	TRBJ2-1	TRBD1	few	CASSFFRGSSYNEQFF	TGTGCCAGCAGCTTCTTCAGGGGGAGCTCCTACAATGAGCAGTTCTTC
TRBV20-1	TRBJ2-1	-	-	CSARVSTGLGDEQFF	TGCAGTGCTAGAGTTTCGACGGGCCTCGGGGATGAGCAGTTCTTC
TRBV28	TRBJ1-1	-	-	CASSFRQREMNTEAFF	TGTGCCAGCAGTTTTCGACAGAGAGAAATGAACACTGAAGCTTTCTTT
TRBV14	TRBJ2-5	TRBD2	-	CASSQETSGSDQETQYF	TGTGCCAGCAGCCAAGAGACTAGCGGGAGTGATCAAGAGACCCAGTACTTC
TRBV20-1	TRBJ2-5	-	-	CSAGDHQETQYF	TGCAGTGCAGGGGACCACCAAGAGACCCAGTACTTC
TRBV18	TRBJ1-2	TRBD1	-	CASSPPGQGTGGYTF	TGTGCCAGCTCACCGCCGGGACAGGGGACGGGTGGCTACACCTTC
TRBV7-2	TRBJ2-3	-	-	CASSLGGGVFTDTQYF	TGTGCCAGCAGCCTTGGAGGGGGGGTTTTCACAGATACGCAGTATTTT
TRBV6-2/TRBV6-3	TRBJ2-1	TRBD2	few	CASSYSFLTSGAYNEQFF	TGTGCCAGCAGTTACTCTTTCTTGACTAGCGGGGCCTACAATGAGCAGTTCTTC
TRBV4-1	TRBJ2-5	TRBD1	few	CASSQDPSTGDSETQYF	TGCGCCAGCAGCCAAGATCCGTCGACAGGGGATTCGGAGACCCAGTACTTC
TRBV4-3	TRBJ2-7	-	-	CASSQEGAPYEQYF	TGCGCCAGCAGCCAAGAAGGGGCGCCCTACGAGCAGTACTTC
TRBV28	TRBJ2-7	-	-	CASRTSPEAEQYF	TGTGCCAGTCGGACAAGCCCGGAGGCCGAGCAGTACTTC
TRBV29-1	TRBJ2-6	TRBD1	many	CSVGMTGSYSGANVLTF	TGCAGCGTTGGGATGACAGGGTCTTACTCTGGGGCCAACGTCCTGACTTTC
TRBV28	TRBJ2-7	TRBD1	few	CASKGTGIYEQYF	TGTGCCAGCAAAGGGACAGGGATCTACGAGCAGTACTTC
TRBV12-3/TRBV12-4	TRBJ2-5	TRBD2	few	CASSGLAGPRETQYF	TGTGCCAGCAGTGGACTAGCGGGCCCTAGGGAGACCCAGTACTTC
TRBV3-1	TRBJ1-5	-	once	CASSQHPGQPQHF	TGTGCCAGCAGCCAACATCCCGGTCAGCCCCAGCATTTT
TRBV20-1	TRBJ1-5	-	few	CSASPVPGVNQPQHF	TGCAGTGCTTCCCCCGTCCCCGGCGTCAATCAGCCCCAGCATTTT
TRBV28	TRBJ2-5	TRBD1	few	CASSLWSGGQLQETQYF	TGTGCCAGCAGTTTATGGAGTGGGGGACAGCTCCAAGAGACCCAGTACTTC
TRBV12-3/TRBV12-4	TRBJ2-5	TRBD2	few	CASSPSLLAGGLLPETQYF	TGTGCCAGCAGTCCGTCGTTGCTAGCGGGGGGCTTACTCCCAGAGACCCAGTACTTC
TRBV4-3	TRBJ2-1	-	-	CASSQAQVAWVRQETQFF	TGCGCCAGCAGCCAAGCCCAGGTGGCATGGGTGCGGCAAGAGACCCAGTTCTTC
TRBV7-9	TRBJ2-7	-	once	CASSIDIGIYEQYF	TGTGCCAGCAGCATAGATATTGGAATCTACGAGCAGTACTTC
TRBV10-1	TRBJ1-5	-	few	CASSEIQYSNQPQHF	TGCGCCAGCAGTGAAATACAGTATAGCAATCAGCCCCAGCATTTT
TRBV27	TRBJ1-2	-	few	CASSGRALSNYGYTF	TGTGCCAGCAGTGGCAGGGCACTTTCTAACTATGGCTACACCTTC
TRBV28	TRBJ2-7	TRBD2	-	CASSSRLAGDSEQYF	TGTGCCAGCAGTTCTAGACTAGCCGGCGACTCCGAGCAGTACTTC
TRBV12-3/TRBV12-4	TRBJ2-1	TRBD2	-	CASFYRERGVNEQFF	TGTGCCAGCTTCTACAGGGAGCGGGGGGTAAATGAGCAGTTCTTC
TRBV7-9	TRBJ2-1	TRBD2	-	CASTPSGSGGNEQFF	TGTGCCAGCACCCCTAGTGGAAGCGGGGGCAATGAGCAGTTCTTC
TRBV20-1	TRBJ1-6	-	-	CSAPWGGNSPLHF	TGCAGTGCCCCATGGGGGGGGAATTCACCCCTCCACTTT
TRBV4-3	TRBJ2-3	-	-	CASSQERVSDTQYF	TGCGCCAGCAGCCAAGAAAGGGTGTCCGATACGCAGTATTTT
TRBV6-6	TRBJ2-7	-	-	CASSSNDISYEQYF	TGTGCCAGCAGTTCCAACGACATATCCTACGAGCAGTACTTC
TRBV7-8	TRBJ2-5	-	-	CASSPRTGVGNEQYF	TGTGCCAGCAGCCCCCGGACCGGGGTAGGGAATGAGCAGTACTTC